One and the same sample provided the 25 T cell receptor beta chains below, sequenced in a study of CD8 T cells in ankylosing spondylitis. For these receptors, no antigen is known. Whole-study findings and limits: What seemed typical of ankylosing spondylitis blood was a TCR beta motif built from 8 or 9 highly homologous variants.

TCRdb independently ran MiXCR on the 5' RACE reads; one entry per CDR3 protein. The sample has fewer than 450,000 distinct CDR3 sequences; roughly 17% are singletons. The material sequenced was blood, either unsorted or a sorted T cell fraction (not recorded which). These receptors all stem from a male donor with ankylosing spondylitis.

This chain links TRBV5-6 with TRBJ2-7; D might be TRBD1 (5 bases). V was cut by 0 bases and J by 5 bases, with 15 bases left in between. CDR1 is SGHDT, CDR2 YYEEEE, per germline. CDR3 length equals 15 residues. The CDR3 DNA reads as TGTGCCAGCAGCTTGGGGTTTGTAGGGGTCGACGAGCAGTACTTC. This codes for CASSLGFVGVDEQYF.

This clonotype was seen more than once but under ten times. The V and J genes are TRBV5-1 and TRBJ2-2; a possible D gene is TRBD1 (5 bases). Germline loops: CDR1 SGHRS, CDR2 YFSETQ. The length of the CDR3 is 16 residues. V was clipped by 4 bases and J by 2 bases, with 15 bases between them. The CDR3 DNA is TGCGCCAGCAGCGGGCAGGGAACCCCAAACACCGGGGAGCTGTTTTTT. Protein sequence: CASSGQGTPNTGELFF.

The gene calls are TRBV6-5 and TRBJ1-3, with D possibly TRBD1 on 6 matching bases. The V gene lost 3 bases and the J gene lost 2 bases, with 11 bases spanning the gap. CDR3 length: 15 residues. The germline V gene encodes CDR1 MNHEY and CDR2 SVGAGI. CDR3 region: CASSYGGQPGNTIYF. CDR3 DNA: TGTGCCAGCAGTTATGGGGGGCAGCCTGGAAACACCATATATTTT.

This clonotype was picked up a small number of times. The chain couples TRBV28 to TRBJ2-7, with 13 bases lining up with TRBD2. Unmatched junction bases numbered 6, after V lost 5 bases and J lost 2 bases. Germline V CDR1 and CDR2: MDHEN, SYDVKM. The CDR3 totals 16 residues. CDR3 in DNA: TGTGCCAGCAGTCGAGAACTAGCGGGAGGGGCCTACGAGCAGTACTTC. Translation gives CASSRELAGGAYEQYF. The variable domain in full, with the rest retrieved from reference TRBV28 and TRBJ2-7, is DVKVTQSSRYLVKRTGEKVFLECVQDMDHENMFWYRQDPGLGLRLIYFSYDVKMKEKGDIPEGYSVSREKKERFSLILESASTNQTSMYLCASSRELAGGAYEQYFGPGTRLTVT.

In this sample, this clonotype turned up a few times. The chain combines TRBV3-1 with TRBJ1-3; 9 bases are shared with TRBD1. The CDR3 has 16 amino acids. Unmatched junction bases numbered 10, after V lost 2 bases and J lost 8 bases. Germline V lookup: CDR1 LGHDT, CDR2 YNNKEL (reference sequence). This chain's CDR3 is CASSQIRDRAVDTIYF. The CDR3 bases are TGTGCCAGCAGCCAAATCCGGGACAGGGCGGTGGACACCATATATTTT.

This chain joins TRBV20-1 and TRBJ2-7; the match to TRBD1 covers 7 bases. The CDR3 covers 15 residues. V shed 6 bases, J shed 0 bases, and the junction held 11 bases outside the gene matches. Germline-derived CDR1 and CDR2 are DFQATT and SNEGSKA (reference sequence). CDR3 region: CSAPQLGGPSYEQYF. The CDR3 DNA follows: TGCAGTGCACCCCAACTAGGGGGCCCCTCCTACGAGCAGTACTTC.

This clonotype was found a few times. The chain employs TRBV20-1 and TRBJ2-1; 10 bases line up with TRBD2. CDR1 and CDR2 (germline): DFQATT, SNEGSKA (reference sequence). V lost 7 bases and J lost 6; bases outside the gene matches: 9. This CDR3 region has 14 residues. In DNA, the CDR3 is TGCAGTGTCCCCCCAGCGGGGGGGCCCAATGAGCAGTTCTTC. Translated, it gives CSVPPAGGPNEQFF.

This clonotype came up a few times. The chain links TRBV15 to TRBJ2-1; TRBD1 might be the D (6 bases). CDR1 and CDR2 from the germline V gene are LNHNV and YYDKDF (reference sequence). Trimming took off 4 bases at V and 0 bases at J, with 7 bases between the two ends. The CDR3 covers 14 residues. This CDR3 is CATSKGDSYNEQFF. CDR3 DNA: TGTGCCACCAGCAAGGGGGACTCCTACAATGAGCAGTTCTTC.

There are a few counts of this clonotype. The chain carries TRBV11-1 and TRBJ1-1, with 12 nucleotides matching TRBD1. The J segment lost 5 bases and the V segment lost 2 bases, leaving 12 bases of the junction unmatched. The germline CDR1 and CDR2 sequences are SGHAT and FQDESV (reference sequence). This CDR3 comprises 18 residues. The CDR3 nucleotides are TGTGCCAGCAGCTTAAACTCCGGGACAGGGGGCTGGTTGACTGAAGCTTTCTTT. Its translation: CASSLNSGTGGWLTEAFF.

This clonotype has ten or more counts. The chain uses TRBV12-3 or TRBV12-4 and TRBJ2-3; D tentatively fits TRBD1 or TRBD2 (5 bases each). This CDR3 has 12 residues. V was trimmed by 6 bases and J by 6 bases, leaving 10 bases between them. This CDR3 is CASSLGVDTQYF. For the CDR3, the DNA is TGTGCCAGCAGCCTGGGGGTGGATACGCAGTATTTT.

The gene calls are TRBV12-3 or TRBV12-4 and TRBJ2-7, with 8 nucleotides matching TRBD1. J lost 5 bases, V lost 2 bases, and 8 bases had no gene match. The CDR3 is 15 amino acids. CDR3: CASSLKLAGGHEQYF. The CDR3 DNA is TGTGCCAGCAGTTTAAAACTCGCAGGGGGCCACGAGCAGTACTTC.

This clonotype occurred many times. The gene calls are TRBV12-3 or TRBV12-4 and TRBJ2-3; D not certain. CDR3 length: 12 amino acids. V lost 8 bases, J lost 6 bases, and 12 bases lay in between. The CDR3 spells CASRLTRDTQYF. As DNA, the CDR3 is TGTGCCAGCCGGCTGACCCGCGATACGCAGTATTTT.

This clonotype has ten or more counts. The V gene is TRBV12-3 or TRBV12-4, the J gene TRBJ2-1; possibly TRBD1 for D (5 bases). This CDR3 contains 12 residues. V gave up 6 bases and J gave up 6 bases, with 9 bases separating them. CDR3 residues: CASSKDTNEQFF. The CDR3 nucleotides are TGTGCCAGCAGCAAGGACACCAATGAGCAGTTCTTC.

In this sample, this clonotype turned up a few times. CDR3 region: CASSLSGGLSAKNIQYF. Here the CDR3 DNA reads TGTGCCAGCAGTTTGTCCGGAGGACTCTCTGCCAAAAACATTCAGTACTTC. The chain joins TRBV28 to TRBJ2-4; the D gene is possibly TRBD2 (5 bases). V was pared by 3 bases and J by 1 base, with 16 bases between. There are 17 residues in the CDR3. Germline loops: CDR1 MDHEN, CDR2 SYDVKM.

The chain employs TRBV6-2 or TRBV6-3 and TRBJ1-1; 9 bases match TRBD1. CDR3 length: 16 amino acids. The V and J ends lost 6 bases and 5 bases, in that order; junction bases with no gene match: 13. Germline assignment: CDR1 MNHEY and CDR2 SVGEGT. CDR3: CASSIHPQGARTEAFF. The CDR3 region has the DNA TGTGCCAGCAGCATACACCCACAGGGGGCGAGGACTGAAGCTTTCTTT.

This rearrangement joins TRBV27 to TRBJ2-7; D may be TRBD1 or TRBD2 (5 bases each). This CDR3 region has 15 residues. The V gene's germline CDR1 is MNHEY and CDR2 SMNVEV (reference sequence). Trimming removed 7 bases at V and 7 bases at J, with 23 bases between. DNA of the CDR3: TGTGCCAGCACACCCGCTGGGATAGGGGCGGGTGAGCAGTACTTC. The encoded protein is CASTPAGIGAGEQYF.

The DNA for the CDR3 is TGTGCCAGCAGTACGGAAGAGACCCAGTACTTC. Protein product: CASSTEETQYF. The chain links TRBV6-2 or TRBV6-3 to TRBJ2-5, with D unresolved. V was clipped by 5 bases and J by 3 bases, with 4 bases between them. The CDR3 has 11 residues. Germline assignment: CDR1 MNHEY and CDR2 SVGEGT.

This chain joins TRBV11-2 and TRBJ1-1; TRBD1 is a possible D gene (5 bases). The germline V gene has CDR1 SGHAT and CDR2 FQNNGV. There are 15 residues in the CDR3. V was pared by 3 bases and J by 4 bases, with 15 bases between. CDR3 in DNA: TGTGCCAGCAGCTTCATTACAGGCTCAGGCACTGAAGCTTTCTTT. It is translated as CASSFITGSGTEAFF. The whole variable domain, filled in from reference TRBV11-2 and TRBJ1-1, reads EAGVAQSPRYKIIEKRQSVAFWCNPISGHATLYWYQQILGQGPKLLIQFQNNGVVDDSQLPKDRFSAERLKGVDSTLKIQPAKLEDSAVYLCASSFITGSGTEAFFGQGTRLTVV.

This chain uses TRBV6-5 with TRBJ1-6; no clear D gene. Trimming pared 0 bases from V and 0 bases from J, leaving 6 bases between. Germline V lookup: CDR1 MNHEY, CDR2 SVGAGI. CDR3 length: 16 residues. CDR3 bases: TGTGCCAGCAGTTACTCGCCGAGCTCCTATAATTCACCCCTCCACTTT. It translates to CASSYSPSSYNSPLHF.

This clonotype occurred a few times. The V call is TRBV10-1, the J call TRBJ2-7, with D tentatively TRBD2 (6 bases). This CDR3 has 14 amino acids. The V and J ends lost 8 bases and 3 bases respectively, with 17 bases between them. Germline CDR1 and CDR2: WNHNN and SYGVQD (reference sequence). The CDR3 loop is CASHKSGTFYEQYF. In nucleotides, the CDR3 is TGCGCCAGCCACAAATCCGGGACTTTCTACGAGCAGTACTTC.

This clonotype was counted at least ten times. CDR3 nucleotide sequence: TGTGCCAGCAGTCCCACACGAGCGTACGAGCAGTACTTC. Its protein is CASSPTRAYEQYF. The V gene is TRBV12-3 or TRBV12-4, the J gene TRBJ2-7; D is unclear. This CDR3 is 13 amino acids long. V lost 5 bases, J lost 4 bases, and 12 bases lay in between.

J is TRBJ1-2 and V is TRBV10-2; TRBD1 agrees at 8 bases. There are 16 residues in the CDR3. The trim removed 4 bases at V and 8 bases at J, leaving 15 bases unmatched. Germline V gives CDR1 WSHSY, CDR2 SAAADI. This CDR3 reads CASSGARQGNIEGYTF. DNA for the CDR3: TGCGCCAGCAGTGGGGCGAGACAGGGGAATATTGAGGGCTACACCTTC.

V is TRBV30 and J is TRBJ1-1, with no clear D. Trimming left V 8 bases short and J 10 bases short, with 17 bases between. The germline V gene has CDR1 GTSNPN and CDR2 SVGIG (reference sequence). The CDR3 extends over 11 amino acids. CDR3 amino acids: CALDRQWVAFF. The DNA for the CDR3 is TGTGCCCTGGATAGGCAGTGGGTAGCTTTCTTT.

The V call is TRBV12-3 or TRBV12-4, the J call TRBJ2-7, with TRBD1 matching over 7 bases. The CDR3 covers 13 residues. V trimming: 3 bases; J trimming: 6 bases; junction bases outside the gene matches: 5. CDR3: CASSFLQGSEQYF. In DNA form, the CDR3 reads TGTGCCAGCAGTTTCCTACAGGGGAGCGAGCAGTACTTC.

This clonotype was detected only a few times. This sequence joins TRBV4-1 and TRBJ1-3; D gene unclear. Trimming removed 4 bases from V and 2 bases from J, with 9 bases in between. Germline V gene data show CDR1 as MGHRA and CDR2 as YSYEKL. CDR3 length: 14 amino acids. This CDR3 is CASSPGGAGNTIYF. The CDR3 region has the DNA TGCGCCAGCAGCCCGGGTGGAGCTGGAAACACCATATATTTT.